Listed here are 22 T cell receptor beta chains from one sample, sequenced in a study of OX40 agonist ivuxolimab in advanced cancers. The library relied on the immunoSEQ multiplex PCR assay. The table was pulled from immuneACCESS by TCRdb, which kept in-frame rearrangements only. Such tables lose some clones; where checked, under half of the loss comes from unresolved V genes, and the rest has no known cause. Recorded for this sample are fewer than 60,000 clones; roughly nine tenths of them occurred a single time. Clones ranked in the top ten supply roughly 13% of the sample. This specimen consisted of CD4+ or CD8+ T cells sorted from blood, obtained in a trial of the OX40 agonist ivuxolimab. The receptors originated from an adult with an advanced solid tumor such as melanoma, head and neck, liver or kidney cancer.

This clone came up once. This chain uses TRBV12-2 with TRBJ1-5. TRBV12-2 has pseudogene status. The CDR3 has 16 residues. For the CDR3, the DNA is TGTGCAAGTCGCGTCCTCTCCGGGTCTAAAGGGCAGCCCCAGCATTTT. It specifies CASRVLSGSKGQPQHF.

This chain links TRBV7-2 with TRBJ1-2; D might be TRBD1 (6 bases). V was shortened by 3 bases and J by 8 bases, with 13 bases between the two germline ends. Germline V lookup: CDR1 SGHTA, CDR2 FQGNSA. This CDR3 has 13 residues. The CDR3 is CASSFDRTGGYTF. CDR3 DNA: TGTGCCAGCAGCTTCGACAGGACGGGAGGCTACACCTTC.

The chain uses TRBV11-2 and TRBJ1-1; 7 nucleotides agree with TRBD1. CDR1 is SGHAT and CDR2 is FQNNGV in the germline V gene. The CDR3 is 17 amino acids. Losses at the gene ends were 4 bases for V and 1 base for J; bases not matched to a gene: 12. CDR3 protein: CASSSYPHDRENTEAFF. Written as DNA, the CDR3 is TGTGCCAGCAGCTCCTACCCCCACGACAGGGAGAACACTGAAGCTTTCTTT.

Here the CDR3 DNA reads TGTGCCAGCAGCTCCGGGTGGGAGCAGTACTTC. This codes for CASSSGWEQYF. The V and J genes are TRBV7-2 and TRBJ2-7; no definite D call. CDR1 is SGHTA, CDR2 FQGNSA, per germline. The CDR3 is 11 residues long. Trimming cost V 4 bases and J 7 bases, with 8 bases left between them.

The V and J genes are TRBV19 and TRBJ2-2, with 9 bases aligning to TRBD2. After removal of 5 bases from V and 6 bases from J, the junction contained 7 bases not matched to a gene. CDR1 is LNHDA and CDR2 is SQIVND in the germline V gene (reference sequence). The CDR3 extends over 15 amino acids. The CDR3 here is CASSWEAGGPGELFF. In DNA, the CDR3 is TGTGCCAGTAGTTGGGAAGCGGGGGGTCCCGGGGAGCTGTTTTTT. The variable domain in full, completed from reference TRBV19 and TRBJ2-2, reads DGGITQSPKYLFRKEGQNVTLSCEQNLNHDAMYWYRQDPGQGLRLIYYSQIVNDFQKGDIAEGYSVSREKKESFPLTVTSAQKNPTAFYLCASSWEAGGPGELFFGEGSRLTVL.

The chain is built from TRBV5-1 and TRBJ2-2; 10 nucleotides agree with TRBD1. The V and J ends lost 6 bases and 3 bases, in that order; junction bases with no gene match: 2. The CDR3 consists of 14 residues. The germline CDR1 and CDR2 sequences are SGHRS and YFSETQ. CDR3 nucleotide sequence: TGCGCCAGCACCGGGACAGGGGACACCGGGGAGCTGTTTTTT. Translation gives CASTGTGDTGELFF.

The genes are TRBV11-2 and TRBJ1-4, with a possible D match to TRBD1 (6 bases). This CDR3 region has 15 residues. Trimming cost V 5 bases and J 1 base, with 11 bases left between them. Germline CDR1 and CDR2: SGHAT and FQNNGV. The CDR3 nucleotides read TGTGCCAGCAGCCCCGGACAGTTAACTAATGAAAAACTGTTTTTT. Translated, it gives CASSPGQLTNEKLFF.

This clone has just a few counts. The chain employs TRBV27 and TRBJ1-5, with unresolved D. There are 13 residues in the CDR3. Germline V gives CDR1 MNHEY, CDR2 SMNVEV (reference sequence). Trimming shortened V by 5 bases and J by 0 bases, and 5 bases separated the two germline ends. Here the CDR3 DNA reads TGTGCCAGCAGTGACAATAGCAATCAGCCCCAGCATTTT. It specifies CASSDNSNQPQHF.

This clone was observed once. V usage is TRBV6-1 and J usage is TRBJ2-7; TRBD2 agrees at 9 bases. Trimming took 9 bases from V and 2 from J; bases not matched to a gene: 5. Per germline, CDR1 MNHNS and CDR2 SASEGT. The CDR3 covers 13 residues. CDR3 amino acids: CASSGGDPYEQYF. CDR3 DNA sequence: TGTGCCAGTAGCGGGGGCGACCCCTACGAGCAGTACTTC.

Here the CDR3 DNA reads TGTGCCATCAGTGGGGACAACTCCTACGAGCAGTACTTC. It yields the protein CAISGDNSYEQYF. The V call is TRBV10-3, the J call TRBJ2-7; a weak D match, TRBD1 (6 bases). CDR3 length: 13 residues. V gave up 4 bases and J gave up 0 bases, with 7 bases separating them. The germline CDR1 and CDR2 sequences are ENHRY and SYGVKD.

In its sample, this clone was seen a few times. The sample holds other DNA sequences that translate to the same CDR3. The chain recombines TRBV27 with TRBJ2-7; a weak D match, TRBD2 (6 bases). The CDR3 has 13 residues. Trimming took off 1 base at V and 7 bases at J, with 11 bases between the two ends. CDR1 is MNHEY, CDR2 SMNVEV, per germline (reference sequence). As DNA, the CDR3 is TGTGCCAGCAGTTTATGGGGAGGTCGGGAGCAGTACTTC. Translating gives CASSLWGGREQYF.

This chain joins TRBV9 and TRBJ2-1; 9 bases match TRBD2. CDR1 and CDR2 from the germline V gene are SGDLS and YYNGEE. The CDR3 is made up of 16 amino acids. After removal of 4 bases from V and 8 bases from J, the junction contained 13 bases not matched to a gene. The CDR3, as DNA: TGTGCCAGCAGCCCCTGGGGTAGCGGGGGCGGGGATGAGCAGTTCTTC. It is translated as CASSPWGSGGGDEQFF.

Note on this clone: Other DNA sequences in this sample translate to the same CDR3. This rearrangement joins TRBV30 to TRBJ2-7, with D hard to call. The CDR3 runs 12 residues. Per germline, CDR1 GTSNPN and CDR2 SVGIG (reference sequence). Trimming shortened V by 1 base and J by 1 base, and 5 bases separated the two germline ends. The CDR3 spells CAWSDNSYEQYF. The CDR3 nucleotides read TGTGCCTGGAGTGACAATTCCTACGAGCAGTACTTC.

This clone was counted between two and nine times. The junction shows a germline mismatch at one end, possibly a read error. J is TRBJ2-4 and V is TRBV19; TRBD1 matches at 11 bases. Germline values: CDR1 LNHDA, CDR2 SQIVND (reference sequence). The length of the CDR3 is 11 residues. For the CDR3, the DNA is TGTGCCAGTAGTATTGGGGACAGGGGGGACTTC. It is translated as CASSIGDRGDF.

The CDR3 region is CASSLGAYGYTF. In DNA, the CDR3 is TGTGCCTCCAGTCTGGGGGCCTATGGCTACACCTTC. This chain joins TRBV30 and TRBJ1-2, with a tentative D call TRBD1 (6 bases). CDR3 size: 12 residues. V lost 7 bases to trimming and J lost 4 bases, with 13 bases between them. Per the germline V gene, CDR1 is GTSNPN and CDR2 is SVGIG (reference sequence). Based on the CDR3 plus reference TRBV30 and TRBJ1-2, the full variable domain is SQTIHQWPATLVQPVGSPLSLECTVEGTSNPNLYWYRQAAGRGLQLLFYSVGIGQISSEVPQNLSASRPQDRQFILSSKKLLLSDSGFYLCASSLGAYGYTFGSGTRLTVV.

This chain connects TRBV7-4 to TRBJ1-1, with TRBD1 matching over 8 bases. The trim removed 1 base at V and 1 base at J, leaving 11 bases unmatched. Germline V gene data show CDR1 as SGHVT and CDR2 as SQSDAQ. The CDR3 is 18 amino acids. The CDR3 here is CASSLGDRWTGTNTEAFF. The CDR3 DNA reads TGTGCCAGCAGCTTAGGTGATCGGTGGACAGGGACGAACACTGAAGCTTTCTTT.

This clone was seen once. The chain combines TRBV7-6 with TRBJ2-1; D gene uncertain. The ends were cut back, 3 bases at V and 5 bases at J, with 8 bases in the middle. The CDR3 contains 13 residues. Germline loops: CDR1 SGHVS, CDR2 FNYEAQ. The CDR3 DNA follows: TGTGCCAGCAGCTTGGTTGGGAACAATGAGCAGTTCTTC. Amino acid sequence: CASSLVGNNEQFF.

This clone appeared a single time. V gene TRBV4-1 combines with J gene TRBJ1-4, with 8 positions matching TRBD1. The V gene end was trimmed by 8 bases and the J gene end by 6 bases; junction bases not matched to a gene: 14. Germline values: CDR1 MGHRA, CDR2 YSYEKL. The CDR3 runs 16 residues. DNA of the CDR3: TGCGCCAGCTCCGGTTATAACGACAGGGGAGATGAAAAACTGTTTTTT. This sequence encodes CASSGYNDRGDEKLFF.

The CDR3 loop reads CASSLSQGNTEAFF. CDR3 coding DNA: TGCGCCAGCAGCTTGTCCCAGGGCAACACTGAAGCTTTCTTT. The chain couples TRBV5-1 to TRBJ1-1, with D maybe TRBD1 (5 bases). Per germline, CDR1 SGHRS and CDR2 YFSETQ. The germline V and J ends were trimmed by 1 base and 2 bases, with 9 bases remaining between them. This CDR3 contains 14 residues.

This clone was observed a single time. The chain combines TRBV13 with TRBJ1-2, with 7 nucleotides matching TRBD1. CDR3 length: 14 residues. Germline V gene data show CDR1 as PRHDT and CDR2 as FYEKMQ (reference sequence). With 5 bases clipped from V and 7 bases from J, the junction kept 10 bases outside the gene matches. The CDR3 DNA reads TGTGCCAGCAGCCCAGGGACAGTAGGGGGTGGCTACACCTTC. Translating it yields CASSPGTVGGGYTF.

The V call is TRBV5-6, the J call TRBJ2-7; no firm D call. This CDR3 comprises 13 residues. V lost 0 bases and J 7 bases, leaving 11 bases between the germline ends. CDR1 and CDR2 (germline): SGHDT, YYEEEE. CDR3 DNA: TGTGCCAGCAGCTTGGGGGCTAGACCAGAGCAGTACTTC. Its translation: CASSLGARPEQYF. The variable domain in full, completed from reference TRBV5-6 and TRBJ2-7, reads DAGVTQSPTHLIKTRGQQVTLRCSPKSGHDTVSWYQQALGQGPQFIFQYYEEEERQRGNFPDRFSGHQFPNYSSELNVNALLLGDSALYLCASSLGARPEQYFGPGTRLTVT.

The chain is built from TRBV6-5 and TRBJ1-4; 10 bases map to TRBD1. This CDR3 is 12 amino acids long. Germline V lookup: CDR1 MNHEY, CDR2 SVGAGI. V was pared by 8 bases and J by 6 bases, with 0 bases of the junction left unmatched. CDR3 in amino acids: CASGTGDEKLFF. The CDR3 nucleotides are TGTGCCAGCGGGACAGGGGATGAAAAACTGTTTTTT.